This record covers a single T cell receptor beta chain. This specimen comes from a study of blood T cell repertoires in COVID-19. Whole-study context: Collection of acute and convalescent COVID-19 samples took place in the United States, Italy and Spain. PBMCs, B-cell-depleted T cells, or T cells provided the cDNA or gDNA that made up the material.

V lost 7 bases and J lost 0, with 12 bases in between. This CDR3 has 14 amino acids. Germline CDR1 reads SEHNR; CDR2 reads FQNEAQ (reference sequence). Original analysis: Reference gene primer amplification gave estimated nucleated cell counts. Assay used: immunoSEQ multiplex PCR; TCRdb lists only in-frame clones, some missing. That table gives V, J and clone size, and the DNA gave D and trimming. The profile shows 40,000 or so clones, around 90% of them singletons. The rearrangement links TRBV7-9 to TRBJ1-1; maybe TRBD1 (5 bases). The specimen sequenced was peripheral blood. This receptor was obtained from a human donor in a cohort sampled during active COVID-19. CDR3 protein: CASIPGGVNTEAFF. For the CDR3, the DNA is TGTGCCAGCATTCCTGGGGGGGTGAACACTGAAGCTTTCTTT.